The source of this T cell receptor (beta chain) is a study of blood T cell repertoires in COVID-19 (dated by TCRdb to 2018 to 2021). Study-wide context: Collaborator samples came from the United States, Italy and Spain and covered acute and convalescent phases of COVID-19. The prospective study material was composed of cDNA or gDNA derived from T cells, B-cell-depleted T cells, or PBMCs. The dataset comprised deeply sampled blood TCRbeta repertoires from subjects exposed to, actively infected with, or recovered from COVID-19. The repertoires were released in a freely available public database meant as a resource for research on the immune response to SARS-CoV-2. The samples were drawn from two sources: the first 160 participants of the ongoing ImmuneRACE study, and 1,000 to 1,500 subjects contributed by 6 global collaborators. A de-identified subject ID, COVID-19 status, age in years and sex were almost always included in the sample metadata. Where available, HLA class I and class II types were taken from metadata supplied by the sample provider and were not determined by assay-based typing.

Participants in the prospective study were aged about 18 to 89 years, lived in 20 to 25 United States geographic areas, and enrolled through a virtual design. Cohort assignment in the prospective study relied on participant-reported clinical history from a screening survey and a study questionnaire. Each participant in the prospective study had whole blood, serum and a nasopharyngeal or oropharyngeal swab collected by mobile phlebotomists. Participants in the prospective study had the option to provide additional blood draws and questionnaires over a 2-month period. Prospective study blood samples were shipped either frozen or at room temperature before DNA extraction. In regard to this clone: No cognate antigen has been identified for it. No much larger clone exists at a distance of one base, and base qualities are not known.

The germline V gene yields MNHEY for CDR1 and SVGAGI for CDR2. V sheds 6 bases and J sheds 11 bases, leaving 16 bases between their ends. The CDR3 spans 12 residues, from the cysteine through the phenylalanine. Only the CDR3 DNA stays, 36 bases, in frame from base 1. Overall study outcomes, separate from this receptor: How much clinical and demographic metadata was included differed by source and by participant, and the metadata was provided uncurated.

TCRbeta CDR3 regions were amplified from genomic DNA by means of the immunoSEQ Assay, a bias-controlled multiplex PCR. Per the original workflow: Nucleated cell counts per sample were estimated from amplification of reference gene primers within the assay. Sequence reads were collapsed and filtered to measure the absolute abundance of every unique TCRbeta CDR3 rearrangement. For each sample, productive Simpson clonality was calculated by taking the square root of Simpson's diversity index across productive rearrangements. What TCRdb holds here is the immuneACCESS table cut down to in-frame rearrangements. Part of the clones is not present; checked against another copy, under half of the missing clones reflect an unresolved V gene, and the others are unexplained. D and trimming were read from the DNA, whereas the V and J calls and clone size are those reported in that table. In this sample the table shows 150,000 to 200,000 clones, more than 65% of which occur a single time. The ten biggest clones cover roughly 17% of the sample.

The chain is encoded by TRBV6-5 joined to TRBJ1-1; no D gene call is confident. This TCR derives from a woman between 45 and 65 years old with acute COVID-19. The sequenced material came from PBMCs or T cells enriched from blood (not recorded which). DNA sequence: TGTGCCAGCAGACACCCTGCCGGGAACGCTTTCTTT. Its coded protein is CASRHPAGNAFF.